This record looks at one T cell receptor (beta chain) sequence and its context. This entry comes from a study of control samples from healthy donors and cancer patients. Repertoires were generated with immunoSEQ multiplex PCR, while TCRdb's copy carries only in-frame clones and drops some. The sample includes fewer than 200,000 clones, approximately 94% of them seen just once. The sequencing sample was made of blood. This TCR was sampled from a man aged 30 to 45 in good health.

The CDR3 bases are TGTGCCTTCAATAGCGGGACCCCTCGGAATGAGCAGTTCTTC. Protein sequence: CAFNSGTPRNEQFF. This chain joins TRBV30 and TRBJ2-1; 8 bases are a match to TRBD2. Trimming took 7 bases from V and 7 from J; bases not matched to a gene: 12. Germline CDR1 GTSNPN, CDR2 SVGIG (reference sequence). The CDR3 extends over 14 amino acids.